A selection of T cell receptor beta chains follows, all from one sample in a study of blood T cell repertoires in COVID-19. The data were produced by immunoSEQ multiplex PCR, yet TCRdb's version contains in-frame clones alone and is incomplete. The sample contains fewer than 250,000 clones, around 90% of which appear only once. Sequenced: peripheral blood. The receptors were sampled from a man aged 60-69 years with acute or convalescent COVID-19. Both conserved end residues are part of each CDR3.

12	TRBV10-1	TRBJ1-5	CASGQGDQPQHF
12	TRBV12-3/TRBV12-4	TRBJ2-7	CASTGLGHEQYF
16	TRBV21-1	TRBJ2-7	CASSHQPPGHNYEQYF
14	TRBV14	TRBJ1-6	CASSLENYNSPLHF
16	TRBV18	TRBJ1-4	CASSLGAGATNEKLFF
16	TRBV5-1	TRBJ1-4	CASSSGQTATNEKLFF
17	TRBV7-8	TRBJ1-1	CASSRDWVLAMNTEAFF
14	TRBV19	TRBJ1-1	CASSIKGARTEAFF
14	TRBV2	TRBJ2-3	CARQDRESTDTQYF
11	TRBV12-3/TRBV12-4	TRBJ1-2	CASQGGIGYTF
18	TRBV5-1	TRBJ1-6	CASSFKSGTSSYNSPLHF
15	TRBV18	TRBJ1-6	CASSPLGTGGSPLHF
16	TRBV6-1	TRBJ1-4	CASSEAGGPRMEKLFF
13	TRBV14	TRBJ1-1	CASSQANLGGAFF
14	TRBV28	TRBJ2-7	CGALPGTGYYEQYF
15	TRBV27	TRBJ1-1	CASSLSLRTNTEAFF
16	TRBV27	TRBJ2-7	CASSFFGLGRVYEQYF
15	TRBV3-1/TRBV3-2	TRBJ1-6	CASSQAARGSSPLHF
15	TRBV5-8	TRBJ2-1	CASSNPRPQGNEQFF
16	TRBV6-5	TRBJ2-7	CASSYLDRGRPYEQYF